This T cell receptor (beta chain) stems from a study of CD8 T cells in ankylosing spondylitis. Only a few counts were recorded for this clonotype. The germline gives CDR1 DFQATT, CDR2 SNEGSKA (reference sequence). V was pared by 2 bases and J by 5 bases, with 9 bases between. The CDR3 is made up of 12 amino acids. TCRdb reanalysed the 5' RACE reads using MiXCR and keeps one entry per CDR3 protein. The data show about 250,000 distinct CDR3 sequences, with 20% to 30% seen just once and around 0.64% held by the top ten. This clonotype was obtained from a male donor with ankylosing spondylitis or in good health (not recorded which). The sequencing sample was made of blood, either unsorted or a sorted T cell fraction (not recorded which). The rearrangement links TRBV20-1 to TRBJ2-5, with D uncertain. CDR3 region: CSARFLRETQYF. Written as DNA, the CDR3 is TGCAGTGCTAGATTTCTCAGGGAGACCCAGTACTTC.